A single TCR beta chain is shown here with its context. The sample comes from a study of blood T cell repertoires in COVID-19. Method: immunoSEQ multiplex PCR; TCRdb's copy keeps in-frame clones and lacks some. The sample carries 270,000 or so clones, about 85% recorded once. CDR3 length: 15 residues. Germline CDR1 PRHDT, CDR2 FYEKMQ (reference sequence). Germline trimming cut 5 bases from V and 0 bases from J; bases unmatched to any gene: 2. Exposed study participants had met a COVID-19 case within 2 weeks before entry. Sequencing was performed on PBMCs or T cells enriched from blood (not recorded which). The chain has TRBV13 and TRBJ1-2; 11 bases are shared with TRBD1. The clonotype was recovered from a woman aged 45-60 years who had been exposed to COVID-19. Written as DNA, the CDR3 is TGTGCCAGCAGCGGGGGACAGGGGGCTAACTATGGCTACACCTTC. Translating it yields CASSGGQGANYGYTF.